This paragraph covers one TCR beta chain sequence. Antigen: not known. Amplification used 60 Vbeta primers and 13 Jbeta primers. The protocol was immunoSEQ multiplex PCR, while the TCRdb copy is restricted to in-frame clones and leaves out a portion. The sample shows about 140,000 clones, 70% of them seen only once. This sample was taken from a study of cytomegalovirus exposure and HLA in healthy donors. Germline V gene data show CDR1 as SGHAT and CDR2 as FQNNGV. The CDR3 is 17 residues long. The V and J ends lost 4 bases and 1 base, in that order; junction bases with no gene match: 6. Whole-study findings and limits: Follow-up analysis found HLA locus-dependent TCR association rates, highest for DRB1 and lowest for HLA-C. In vitro data verified a few CMV-associated chains as specific for CMV antigens.

Sequenced: PBMCs. This sequence joins TRBV11-2 and TRBJ2-3; the match to TRBD1 covers 12 bases. The clonotype was recovered from a woman aged 25 to 39 in good health and CMV-seronegative. This CDR3 is CASSSGQGADRTDTQYF. Here the CDR3 DNA reads TGTGCCAGCAGCTCGGGACAGGGGGCGGACCGCACAGATACGCAGTATTTT.